These T cell receptor beta chains were read from a single sample in a study of blood T cell repertoires in COVID-19. Some clones are missing from TCRdb's copy, which holds only in-frame ones; the method was immunoSEQ multiplex PCR. This sample carries roughly 280,000 clones, 86% of them seen once, and the ten largest clones take approximately 10%. The sample was peripheral blood. The source of these receptors is a middle-aged man with active or convalescent COVID-19. Each CDR3 is given with its conserved first and last residue. Each record gives: V gene, J gene, CDR3 protein.

TRBV27	TRBJ2-5	CASTRGRGAQTQYF
TRBV24-1	TRBJ2-3	CATSDLYQGAGTDTQYF
TRBV6-5	TRBJ1-3	CASSRGGGDTIYF
TRBV25-1	TRBJ1-2	CASSRYQGDGYTF
TRBV5-6	TRBJ2-1	CASSFRGSGLAYEQFF
TRBV11-3	TRBJ2-7	CASSYGHGGSYEQYF
TRBV13	TRBJ2-3	CASSFQVSTDTQYF
TRBV30	TRBJ2-7	CAWSAGMHYEQYF
TRBV7-3	TRBJ2-2	CASSTDRAAGELFF
TRBV14	TRBJ1-4	CASSHAGTSVATNEKLFF
TRBV7-9	TRBJ2-7	CASSLAGGPVYEQYF
TRBV10-3	TRBJ1-1	CAITDQRIAGNTEAFF
TRBV24-1	TRBJ2-3	CATSTGLAGADTQYF
TRBV5-1	TRBJ1-5	CASSILPRGQETWSNQPQHF
TRBV7-3	TRBJ2-1	CASSLIGTSGTGEQFF
TRBV14	TRBJ1-1	CASSQYEGNTEAFF
TRBV6-5	TRBJ1-3	CASKIQGSYTIYF
TRBV7-3	TRBJ2-2	CASSSPSGKNTGELFF
TRBV6-5	TRBJ2-7	CASSYSGSYEQYF